This TCR beta chain originates from a study of T cell repertoires in cytomegalovirus infection. Study context: Public TCR beta signatures provided an indication of both CMV infection and a matching HLA type.

Study conclusions and caveats: Carriage of CMV together with the relevant HLA was identifiable through cumulative public TCR beta family frequency. CMV-specific TCR beta clonotypes restricted by HLA-C were the ones dominating the ex vivo response.

MiXCR, run by TCRdb on the reads, gives a single entry per CDR3 protein. The data show some 200,000 distinct CDR3 sequences, about 39% seen once. This clonotype was seen many times. The antigen is not known. The TCR sequence derives from a human donor in good health (CMV status not recorded). Some clones in this sample may be carry-over from other donors' samples. The sample consisted of CD8+ T cells from cultured PBMCs, taken from culture after CMV antigen stimulation.

CDR3 bases: TGTGCCAGCACCCCCTCCCGGGGACTTCGAAGAGGGAATGAGCAGTTCTTC. Amino acids: CASTPSRGLRRGNEQFF. The chain is built from TRBV7-8 and TRBJ2-1; possibly TRBD2 for D (6 bases). In germline, CDR1 is SGHVS, CDR2 FQNEAQ. The CDR3 extends over 17 amino acids. V lost 7 bases to trimming and J lost 7 bases, with 26 bases between them.